This TCR delta chain was captured by sequencing in a study of gamma-delta T cells after stem cell transplantation. TCRdb re-analyzed the RT-PCR reads via CATT. The sample includes 2,200 or so delta-chain clones, about 16% seen only once; the top ten take 9.5% to 15%. This clone was detected a few times. This TCR was sampled from a human donor. It is not recorded whose cells these are; they may come from a transplant donor. This table probably holds off-target reads from a library built for another chain. The sequencing input was gamma-delta T cells.

The CDR3 DNA follows: TGTGCCTGTGACACCGTAACTGGGCGAAGGACCGATAAACTCATCTTT. Translated: CACDTVTGRRTDKLIF. This sequence joins TRDV2 and TRDJ1; TRDD3 is a possible D gene (6 bases). This CDR3 comprises 16 residues. Trimming took 0 bases from V and 2 from J, leaving 15 bases between them. Germline loops: CDR1 GEAIGNYY, CDR2 EKD.